Reported below is one T cell receptor (beta chain). Its antigen is not identified. The data are from a study of CD8 T cells in ankylosing spondylitis. Study-wide results and caveats: What seemed typical of ankylosing spondylitis blood was a TCR beta motif built from roughly eight highly homologous variants. Significant enrichment of disease-linked clones was reported in matched ankylosing spondylitis synovial fluid. Disease-linked clones proved CD8+ and comparatively uncommon in peripheral blood.

CDR1 is SEHNR and CDR2 is FQNEAQ in the germline V gene (reference sequence). The V and J ends lost 5 bases and 7 bases, in that order; junction bases with no gene match: 10. The CDR3 totals 15 residues. Molecular-barcoded quantitative 5'-RACE produced these TCR beta libraries. TCRdb reprocessed the 5' RACE reads with MiXCR, giving one entry per CDR3 protein. The repertoire includes about 800,000 distinct CDR3 sequences, roughly 10% of them detected once, and about 0.49% sits in the top ten. This sequence originates from a male donor with ankylosing spondylitis. The source material was blood, either unsorted or a sorted T cell fraction (not recorded which). This chain uses TRBV7-9 with TRBJ2-1, with 8 bases aligning to TRBD2. DNA for the CDR3: TGTGCCAGCAGCACCGGGACTAGTTTTTCGAATGAGCAGTTCTTC. This sequence encodes CASSTGTSFSNEQFF.